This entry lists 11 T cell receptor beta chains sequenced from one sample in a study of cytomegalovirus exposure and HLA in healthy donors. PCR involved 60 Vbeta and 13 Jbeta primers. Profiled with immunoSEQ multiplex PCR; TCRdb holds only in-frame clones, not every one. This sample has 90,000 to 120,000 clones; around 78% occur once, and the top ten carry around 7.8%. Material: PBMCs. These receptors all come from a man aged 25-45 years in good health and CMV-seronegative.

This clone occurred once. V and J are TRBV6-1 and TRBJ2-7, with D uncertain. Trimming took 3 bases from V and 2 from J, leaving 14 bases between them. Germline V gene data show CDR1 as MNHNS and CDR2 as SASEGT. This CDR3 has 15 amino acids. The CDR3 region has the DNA TGTGCCAGCAGTGATGGCACAGTCATTCCCTACGAGCAGTACTTC. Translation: CASSDGTVIPYEQYF.

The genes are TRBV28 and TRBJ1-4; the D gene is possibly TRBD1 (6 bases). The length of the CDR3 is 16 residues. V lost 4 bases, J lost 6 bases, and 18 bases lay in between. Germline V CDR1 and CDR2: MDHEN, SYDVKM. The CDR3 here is CASSSPARGADEKLFF. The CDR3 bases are TGTGCCAGCAGTTCGCCAGCCAGGGGTGCTGATGAAAAACTGTTTTTT.

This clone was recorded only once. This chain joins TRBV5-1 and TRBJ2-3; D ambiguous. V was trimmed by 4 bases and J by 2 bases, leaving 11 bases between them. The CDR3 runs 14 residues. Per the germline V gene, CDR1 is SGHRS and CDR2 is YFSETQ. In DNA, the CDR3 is TGCGCCAGCAGCCCCTTTGCGGACACAGATACGCAGTATTTT. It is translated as CASSPFADTDTQYF.

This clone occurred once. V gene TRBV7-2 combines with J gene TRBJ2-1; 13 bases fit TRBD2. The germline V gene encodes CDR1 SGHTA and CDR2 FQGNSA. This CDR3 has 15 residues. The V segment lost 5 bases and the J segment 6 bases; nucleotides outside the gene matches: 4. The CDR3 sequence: CASSPTSGRANEQFF. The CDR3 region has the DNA TGTGCCAGCAGCCCCACTAGCGGGAGGGCCAATGAGCAGTTCTTC.

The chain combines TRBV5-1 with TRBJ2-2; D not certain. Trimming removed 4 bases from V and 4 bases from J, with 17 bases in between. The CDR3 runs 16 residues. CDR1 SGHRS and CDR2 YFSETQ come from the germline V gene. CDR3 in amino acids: CASSLRIPAATGELFF. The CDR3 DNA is TGCGCCAGCAGCCTGCGAATTCCGGCGGCCACCGGGGAGCTGTTTTTT.

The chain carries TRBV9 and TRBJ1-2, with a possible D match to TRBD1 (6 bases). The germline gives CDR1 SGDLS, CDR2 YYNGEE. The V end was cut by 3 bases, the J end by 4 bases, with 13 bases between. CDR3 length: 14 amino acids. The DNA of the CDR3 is TGTGCCAGCAGCGCTTTTAAGGGGGTCTATGGCTACACCTTC. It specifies CASSAFKGVYGYTF.

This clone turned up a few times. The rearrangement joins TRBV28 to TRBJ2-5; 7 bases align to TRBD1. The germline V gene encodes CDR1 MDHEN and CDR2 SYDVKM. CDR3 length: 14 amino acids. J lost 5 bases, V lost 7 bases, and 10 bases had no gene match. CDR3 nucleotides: TGTGCCAGCAACCGAGAACAGGGGATTGAGACCCAGTACTTC. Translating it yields CASNREQGIETQYF.

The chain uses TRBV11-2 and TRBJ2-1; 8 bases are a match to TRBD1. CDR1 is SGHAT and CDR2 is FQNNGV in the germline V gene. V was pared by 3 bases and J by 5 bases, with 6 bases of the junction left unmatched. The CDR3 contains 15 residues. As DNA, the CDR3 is TGTGCCAGCAGCTTTAGGACAGGGCCAGACAATGAGCAGTTCTTC. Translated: CASSFRTGPDNEQFF.

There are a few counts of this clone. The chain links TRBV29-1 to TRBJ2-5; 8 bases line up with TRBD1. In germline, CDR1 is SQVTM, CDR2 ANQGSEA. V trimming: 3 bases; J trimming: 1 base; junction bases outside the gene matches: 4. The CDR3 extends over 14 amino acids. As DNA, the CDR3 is TGCAGCGTTGATCCTACAGGGGGCCAAGAGACCCAGTACTTC. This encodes CSVDPTGGQETQYF.

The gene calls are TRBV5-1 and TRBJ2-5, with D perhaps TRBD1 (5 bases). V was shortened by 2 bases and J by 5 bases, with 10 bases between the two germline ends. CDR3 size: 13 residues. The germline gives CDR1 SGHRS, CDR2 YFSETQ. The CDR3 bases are TGCGCCAGCAGCTTATGGGGCAGGGAGACCCAGTACTTC. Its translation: CASSLWGRETQYF. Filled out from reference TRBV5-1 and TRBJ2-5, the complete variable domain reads KAGVTQTPRYLIKTRGQQVTLSCSPISGHRSVSWYQQTPGQGLQFLFEYFSETQRNKGNFPGRFSGRQFSNSRSEMNVSTLELGDSALYLCASSLWGRETQYFGPGTRLLVL.

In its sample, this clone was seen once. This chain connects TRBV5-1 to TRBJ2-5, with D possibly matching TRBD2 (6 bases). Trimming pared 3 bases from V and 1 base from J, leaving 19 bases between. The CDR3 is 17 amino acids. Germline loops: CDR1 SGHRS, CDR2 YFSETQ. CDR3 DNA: TGCGCCAGCAGCTCACGCCGGGACTTAATTTCCCAAGAGACCCAGTACTTC. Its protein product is CASSSRRDLISQETQYF.